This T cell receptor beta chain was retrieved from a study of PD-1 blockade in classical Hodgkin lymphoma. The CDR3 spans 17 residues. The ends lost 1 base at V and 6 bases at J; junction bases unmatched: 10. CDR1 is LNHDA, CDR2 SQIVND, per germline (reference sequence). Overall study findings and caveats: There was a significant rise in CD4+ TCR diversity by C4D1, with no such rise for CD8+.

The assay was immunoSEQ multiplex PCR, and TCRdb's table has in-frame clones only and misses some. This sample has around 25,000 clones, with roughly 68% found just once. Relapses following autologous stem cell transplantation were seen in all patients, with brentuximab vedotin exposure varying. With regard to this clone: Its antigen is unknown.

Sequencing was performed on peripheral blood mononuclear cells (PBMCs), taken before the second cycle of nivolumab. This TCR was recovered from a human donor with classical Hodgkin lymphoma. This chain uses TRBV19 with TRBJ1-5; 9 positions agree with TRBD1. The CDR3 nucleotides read TGTGCCAGTAGTATAGTACAGGGGGCTCTTCTACGTCAGCCCCAGCATTTT. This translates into CASSIVQGALLRQPQHF.